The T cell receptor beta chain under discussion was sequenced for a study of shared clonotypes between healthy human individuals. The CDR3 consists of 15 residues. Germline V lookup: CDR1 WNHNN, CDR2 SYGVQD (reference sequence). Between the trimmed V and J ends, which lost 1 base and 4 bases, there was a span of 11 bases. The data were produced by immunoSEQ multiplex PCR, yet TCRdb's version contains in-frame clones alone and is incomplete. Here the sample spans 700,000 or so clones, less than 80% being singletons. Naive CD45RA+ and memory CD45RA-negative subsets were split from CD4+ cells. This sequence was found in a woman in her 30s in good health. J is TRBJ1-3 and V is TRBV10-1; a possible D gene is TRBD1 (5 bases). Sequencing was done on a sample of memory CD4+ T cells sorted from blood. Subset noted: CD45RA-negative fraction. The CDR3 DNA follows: TGCGCCAGCAGTGAGTTCGGGGCGGCGGGAAACACCATATATTTT. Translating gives CASSEFGAAGNTIYF.